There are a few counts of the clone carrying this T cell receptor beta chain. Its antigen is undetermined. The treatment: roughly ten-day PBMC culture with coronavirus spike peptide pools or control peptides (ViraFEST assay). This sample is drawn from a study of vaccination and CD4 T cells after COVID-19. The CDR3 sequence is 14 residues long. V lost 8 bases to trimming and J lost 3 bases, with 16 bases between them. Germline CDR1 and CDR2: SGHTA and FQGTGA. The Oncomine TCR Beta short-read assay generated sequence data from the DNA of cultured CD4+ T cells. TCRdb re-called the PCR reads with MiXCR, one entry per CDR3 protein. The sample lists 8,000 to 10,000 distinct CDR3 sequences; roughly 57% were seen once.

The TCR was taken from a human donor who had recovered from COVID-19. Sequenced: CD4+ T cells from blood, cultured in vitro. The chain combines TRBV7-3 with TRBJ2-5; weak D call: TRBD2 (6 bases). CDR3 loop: CASPKRDSKETQYF. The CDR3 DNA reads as TGTGCCAGCCCTAAACGGGACTCTAAAGAGACCCAGTACTTC.